These 29 T cell receptor beta chains came from one sample sequenced in a study of cytomegalovirus exposure and HLA in healthy donors. Both 60 Vbeta primers and 13 Jbeta primers went into the PCR. Generated by immunoSEQ multiplex PCR, the TCRdb table keeps only in-frame clones and is missing some. The table records some 170,000 clones, 65% to 75% of them present only once. Material for sequencing was PBMCs. Receptor source: a human donor in good health.

The CDR3: CASSLGGFTDTQYF. As DNA, the CDR3 is TGCGCCAGCAGCCTAGGGGGTTTCACAGATACGCAGTATTTT. This rearrangement joins TRBV4-3 to TRBJ2-3, with a possible D match to TRBD1 (6 bases). The germline V gene has CDR1 LGHNA and CDR2 YSLEER. The CDR3 runs to 14 residues. Trimming removed 4 bases at V and 2 bases at J, with 10 bases between.

The V and J genes are TRBV7-2 and TRBJ2-3; 7 positions match TRBD1. CDR3 length: 15 amino acids. Trimming took 5 bases from V and 2 from J; bases not matched to a gene: 7. The germline CDR1 and CDR2 sequences are SGHTA and FQGNSA. CDR3 DNA: TGTGCCAGCAGCGAGGGACAGACTTTCACAGATACGCAGTATTTT. Residues: CASSEGQTFTDTQYF.

The chain uses TRBV5-6 and TRBJ1-4; 9 bases fit TRBD1. Germline trimming cut 0 bases from V and 2 bases from J; bases unmatched to any gene: 5. This CDR3 is 17 amino acids long. Germline lookup yields CDR1 SGHDT and CDR2 YYEEEE. CDR3 DNA sequence: TGTGCCAGCAGCTTGGAACAGGGGGCGCTGACTAATGAAAAACTGTTTTTT. This gives the protein CASSLEQGALTNEKLFF.

J is TRBJ2-7 and V is TRBV2; maybe TRBD1 (6 bases). The germline V gene has CDR1 SNHLY and CDR2 FYNNEI. Deletions cut 3 bases from V and 5 bases from J, with 23 bases between. The CDR3 is 17 residues long. DNA for the CDR3: TGTGCCAGCAGTGACCTAGGGACCGACGGCGAGGGGGACGAGCAGTACTTC. It codes for CASSDLGTDGEGDEQYF. Supplemented by reference TRBV2 and TRBJ2-7, the full variable domain reads EPEVTQTPSHQVTQMGQEVILRCVPISNHLYFYWYRQILGQKVEFLVSFYNNEISEKSEIFDDQFSVERPDGSNFTLKIRSTKLEDSAMYFCASSDLGTDGEGDEQYFGPGTRLTVT.

In its sample, this clone was seen once. The J gene is TRBJ2-2, the V gene TRBV10-3; D is perhaps TRBD1 (6 bases). The CDR3 has 16 residues. V lost 5 bases, J lost 4 bases, and 17 bases lay in between. Germline CDR1 ENHRY, CDR2 SYGVKD. This CDR3 reads CAISTGHRGTTGELFF. The CDR3 DNA sequence: TGTGCCATCAGTACGGGACATAGGGGAACCACCGGGGAGCTGTTTTTT.

The J gene is TRBJ2-1, the V gene TRBV15, with 9 bases identical to TRBD2. Germline lookup yields CDR1 LNHNV and CDR2 YYDKDF (reference sequence). This CDR3 is built from 15 residues. V was pared by 3 bases and J by 6 bases, with 6 bases of the junction left unmatched. The CDR3 sequence is CATSRPGGGVNEQFF. The DNA of the CDR3 is TGTGCCACCAGCAGGCCGGGCGGGGGGGTCAATGAGCAGTTCTTC.

V usage is TRBV7-2 and J usage is TRBJ1-5; no clear D. Trimming took 1 base from V and 0 from J, leaving 7 bases between them. CDR3 length equals 15 residues. Per germline, CDR1 SGHTA and CDR2 FQGNSA. CDR3 nucleotide sequence: TGTGCCAGCAGCTTAGACCAGATTAGCAATCAGCCCCAGCATTTT. It encodes CASSLDQISNQPQHF.

The genes are TRBV7-3 and TRBJ2-3; 9 nucleotides line up with TRBD2. CDR1 and CDR2 from the germline V gene are SGHTA and FQGTGA. Germline trimming cut 4 bases from V and 5 bases from J; bases unmatched to any gene: 10. This CDR3 region has 16 residues. In nucleotides, the CDR3 is TGTGCCAGCAGCTCCGGCGGGGGGGCCTCCGTAGATACGCAGTATTTT. Translation: CASSSGGGASVDTQYF.

This sequence joins TRBV5-4 and TRBJ2-2; tentative D call: TRBD1 (5 bases). CDR3 size: 15 residues. Trimming removed 0 bases at V and 0 bases at J, with 6 bases between. The germline V gene has CDR1 SGHNT and CDR2 YYREEE (reference sequence). The CDR3 DNA follows: TGTGCCAGCAGCTTGGACAGGACGAACACCGGGGAGCTGTTTTTT. This translates into CASSLDRTNTGELFF.

In this sample, this clone turned up a few times. This rearrangement joins TRBV2 to TRBJ1-5; the D is unclear. The length of the CDR3 is 14 residues. V was pared by 6 bases and J by 4 bases, with 13 bases between. CDR1 is SNHLY, CDR2 FYNNEI, per germline. Written as DNA, the CDR3 is TGTGCCAGCAGCCTATACAGCTCTAATCAGCCCCAGCATTTT. Its translation is CASSLYSSNQPQHF.

This chain connects TRBV5-4 to TRBJ2-3, with D perhaps TRBD2 (6 bases). CDR3 length: 13 amino acids. Germline values: CDR1 SGHNT, CDR2 YYREEE (reference sequence). The V end was cut by 0 bases, the J end by 11 bases, with 13 bases between. CDR3 in amino acids: CASSLVTGDGQYF. The CDR3, as DNA: TGTGCCAGCAGCTTGGTCACGGGGGACGGGCAGTATTTT.

A note on this clone: At one end the junction does not follow the germline gene, possibly because of a read error. V is TRBV7-9 and J is TRBJ1-2; TRBD1 aligns across 8 bases. CDR1 and CDR2 (germline): SEHNR, FQNEAQ (reference sequence). CDR3 length: 15 residues. CDR3 coding DNA: TGTTCCAGCAGCTTAGTGGGACAGGTCGACTATGGCTACACCTTC. This gives the protein CSSSLVGQVDYGYTF. Supplemented by reference TRBV7-9 and TRBJ1-2, the full variable domain reads DTGVSQNPRHKITKRGQNVTFRCDPISEHNRLYWYRQTLGQGPEFLTYFQNEAQLEKSRLLSDRFSAERPKGSFSTLEIQRTEQGDSAMYLCSSSLVGQVDYGYTFGSGTRLTVV.

The J gene is TRBJ2-2, the V gene TRBV9; D is unresolved. Germline CDR1 SGDLS, CDR2 YYNGEE. This CDR3 contains 16 residues. With 2 bases removed from V and 4 bases from J, the gap between germline ends came to 15 bases. CDR3 DNA: TGTGCCAGCAGCGTCAGGTCACAAGTAGGCACCGGGGAGCTGTTTTTT. As protein: CASSVRSQVGTGELFF.

The chain is built from TRBV9 and TRBJ1-1; maybe TRBD1 (5 bases). Germline CDR1 SGDLS, CDR2 YYNGEE. Trimming took 4 bases from V and 3 from J, leaving 22 bases between them. The CDR3 is made up of 17 amino acids. The CDR3 loop reads CASSPGNPAARYTEAFF. In nucleotides, the CDR3 is TGTGCCAGCAGCCCAGGGAATCCGGCAGCTCGGTACACTGAAGCTTTCTTT.

V is TRBV5-6 and J is TRBJ2-7, with D perhaps matching TRBD2 (7 bases). Looked up from germline, CDR1 is SGHDT and CDR2 is YYEEEE. Trimming removed 3 bases at V and 4 bases at J, with 17 bases between. This CDR3 is 15 amino acids long. In DNA, the CDR3 is TGTGCCAGCAGCTCTTGGACAGCGGGGAATTACGAGCAGTACTTC. Its protein is CASSSWTAGNYEQYF.

V usage is TRBV11-2 and J usage is TRBJ2-7, with D possibly being TRBD2 (5 bases). The CDR3 spans 13 residues. The V and J ends lost 0 bases and 3 bases respectively, with 6 bases between them. Germline V gene lookup returns CDR1 SGHAT and CDR2 FQNNGV. Here the CDR3 DNA reads TGTGCCAGCAGCTTAGAACTAGTCTACGAGCAGTACTTC. Translated, it gives CASSLELVYEQYF.

A single count supports this clone. The genes are TRBV29-1 and TRBJ2-5; 8 bases match TRBD1. Gene TRBJ2-7 matches the end of the DNA better, so the J call may be wrong. The CDR3 is 15 residues long. Germline assignment: CDR1 SQVTM and CDR2 ANQGSEA. The CDR3 spells CSVESETGVSYEQYF. The CDR3 DNA sequence: TGCAGCGTTGAATCTGAGACAGGGGTCTCCTACGAGCAGTACTTC.

The V call is TRBV4-3, the J call TRBJ1-2; D is unresolved. There are 15 residues in the CDR3. The germline V gene encodes CDR1 LGHNA and CDR2 YSLEER. Trimming shortened V by 0 bases and J by 2 bases, and 10 bases separated the two germline ends. The CDR3 DNA is TGCGCCAGCAGCCAAGATCTCGGCGGAAACTATGGCTACACCTTC. This sequence encodes CASSQDLGGNYGYTF.

The chain carries TRBV11-1 and TRBJ2-5; the match to TRBD2 covers 7 bases. This CDR3 has 14 residues. V shed 5 bases and J 5 bases; nucleotides not matched to a gene: 8. From germline, CDR1 is SGHAT and CDR2 FQDESV (reference sequence). The CDR3 spells CASSALRGGETQYF. The CDR3 coding sequence is TGTGCCAGCAGCGCACTGAGGGGAGGGGAGACCCAGTACTTC. The whole variable domain, filled in from reference TRBV11-1 and TRBJ2-5, reads EAEVAQSPRYKITEKSQAVAFWCDPISGHATLYWYRQILGQGPELLVQFQDESVVDDSQLPKDRFSAERLKGVDSTLKIQPAELGDSAMYLCASSALRGGETQYFGPGTRLLVL.

The CDR3 reads CASRWGGDNQPQHF. CDR3 bases: TGTGCCAGCAGGTGGGGGGGAGACAATCAGCCCCAGCATTTT. The V and J genes are TRBV6-5 and TRBJ1-5, with D maybe TRBD1 (5 bases). V was trimmed by 6 bases and J by 3 bases, leaving 12 bases between them. This CDR3 region has 14 residues. Per the germline V gene, CDR1 is MNHEY and CDR2 is SVGAGI.

This clone was observed a few times. This chain joins TRBV7-2 and TRBJ1-5; D is uncertain. The CDR3 loop spans 12 amino acids. V was pared by 5 bases and J by 3 bases, with 5 bases between. Germline CDR1 SGHTA, CDR2 FQGNSA. The CDR3 spells CASSRDNQPQHF. CDR3 nucleotides: TGTGCCAGCAGCCGAGACAATCAGCCCCAGCATTTT.

This clone appeared a single time. The rearrangement links TRBV5-8 to TRBJ1-5; no reliable D call. Trimming stripped 4 bases from V and 0 bases from J, with 8 bases between. Germline V gene data show CDR1 as SGHTS and CDR2 as YDEGEE. This CDR3 has 14 residues. CDR3 residues: CASSPRYSNQPQHF. The CDR3 nucleotides read TGTGCCAGCAGCCCACGCTATAGCAATCAGCCCCAGCATTTT.

The chain couples TRBV7-2 to TRBJ1-1; the D gene is possibly TRBD1 (6 bases). The germline CDR1 and CDR2 sequences are SGHTA and FQGNSA. The CDR3 has 12 amino acids. Trimming left V 5 bases short and J 6 bases short, with 10 bases between. The CDR3 sequence: CASSGGRAEAFF. CDR3 in DNA: TGTGCCAGCAGCGGGGGCAGAGCTGAAGCTTTCTTT.

This sequence joins TRBV18 and TRBJ1-4, with unresolved D. The V gene lost 4 bases and the J gene lost 4 bases, with 10 bases spanning the gap. Germline values: CDR1 KGHSH, CDR2 LQKENI. CDR3 length equals 14 residues. The CDR3 nucleotides read TGTGCCAGCTCACAAGACTTAAGTAATGAAAAACTGTTTTTT. This sequence encodes CASSQDLSNEKLFF.

This chain links TRBV13 with TRBJ2-5; 10 bases are a match to TRBD2. J was trimmed by 5 bases and V by 6 bases; bases with no gene match: 6. The CDR3 loop spans 14 amino acids. Germline V CDR1 and CDR2: PRHDT, FYEKMQ (reference sequence). The CDR3 sequence: CASSKRGGGETQYF. The CDR3 region has the DNA TGTGCCAGCAGTAAGCGGGGGGGCGGGGAGACCCAGTACTTC.

The J gene is TRBJ1-1, the V gene TRBV18, with 7 bases that match TRBD1. Germline lookup yields CDR1 KGHSH and CDR2 LQKENI. V lost 4 bases and J lost 6; bases outside the gene matches: 17. The CDR3 loop spans 17 amino acids. The CDR3 reads CASSLDRERPLNAEAFF. In nucleotides, the CDR3 is TGTGCCAGCTCACTCGACAGGGAAAGACCCTTAAACGCTGAAGCTTTCTTT.

A note on this clone: The identical CDR3 is also encoded by other nucleotide sequences in the sample. This chain joins TRBV6-5 and TRBJ1-6; 7 bases align to TRBD1. This CDR3 has 16 residues. Germline CDR1 and CDR2: MNHEY and SVGAGI. V was clipped by 3 bases and J by 6 bases; unmatched bases: 8. The CDR3 nucleotides are TGTGCCAGCAGTTATGAGGGGACAGTGGGTAATTCACCCCTCCACTTT. It codes for CASSYEGTVGNSPLHF.

This clone was found a few times. The rearrangement joins TRBV7-8 to TRBJ1-1; D is possibly TRBD1 (5 bases). The germline V gene encodes CDR1 SGHVS and CDR2 FQNEAQ. This CDR3 region has 16 residues. V gave up 1 base and J gave up 3 bases, with 15 bases separating them. The CDR3 region is CASSLGWQGMDTEAFF. CDR3 nucleotide sequence: TGTGCCAGCAGCTTAGGATGGCAGGGTATGGACACTGAAGCTTTCTTT.

The chain combines TRBV4-2 with TRBJ2-3, with 12 bases identical to TRBD1. With V trimmed by 0 bases and J by 4 bases, 5 bases remained unmatched. CDR3 length: 17 amino acids. CDR1 LGHNA and CDR2 YNFKEQ come from the germline V gene. The CDR3 coding sequence is TGTGCCAGCAGCCAAGATCGGGGACAGGGGGCCGCAGATACGCAGTATTTT. This codes for CASSQDRGQGAADTQYF.